This T cell receptor (beta chain) derives from a study of T cell responses to AZD1222 COVID-19 vaccine. Assay used: immunoSEQ multiplex PCR; TCRdb lists only in-frame clones, some missing. The data hold fewer than 250,000 clones, with 90% to 95% observed a single time. With 1 base removed from V and 2 bases from J, the gap between germline ends came to 12 bases. CDR1 is SGHRS, CDR2 YFSETQ, per germline. The CDR3 totals 15 residues. Specimen: peripheral blood, collected on day 0 of MenACWY control vaccination. The receptor's source is an adult in good health. The gene calls are TRBV5-1 and TRBJ2-5, with D maybe TRBD2 (5 bases). In DNA form, the CDR3 reads TGCGCCAGCAGCTTGAGTCCAGCGGTACAAGAGACCCAGTACTTC. Its translation is CASSLSPAVQETQYF.